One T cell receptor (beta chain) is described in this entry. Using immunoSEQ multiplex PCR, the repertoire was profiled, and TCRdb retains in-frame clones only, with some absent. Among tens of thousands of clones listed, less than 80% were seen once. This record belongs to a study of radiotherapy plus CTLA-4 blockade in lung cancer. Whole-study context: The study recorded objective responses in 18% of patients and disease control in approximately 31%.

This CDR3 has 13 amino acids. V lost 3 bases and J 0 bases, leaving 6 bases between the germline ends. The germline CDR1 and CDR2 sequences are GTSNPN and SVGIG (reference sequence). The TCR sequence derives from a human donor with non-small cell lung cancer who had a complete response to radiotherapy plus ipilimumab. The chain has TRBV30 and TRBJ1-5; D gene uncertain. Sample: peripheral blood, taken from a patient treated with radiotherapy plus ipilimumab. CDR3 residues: CAWSIDSNQPQHF. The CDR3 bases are TGTGCCTGGAGCATAGATAGCAATCAGCCCCAGCATTTT.